One and the same sample provided the 14 T cell receptor beta chains below, sequenced in a study of response to subunit inactivated influenza vaccine. From the RT-PCR reads, TCRdb called clonotypes with MiXCR, one entry per CDR3 protein. The sample lists hundreds of thousands of distinct CDR3 sequences, around a sixth occurring once. The starting material was PBMCs from blood, obtained roughly 13 days after vaccination. These receptors originate from a man aged 50 or older who received an inactivated influenza vaccine.

The V call is TRBV28, the J call TRBJ2-7, with D uncertain. The CDR3 runs to 15 residues. Trimming took off 5 bases at V and 1 base at J, with 15 bases between the two ends. The germline gives CDR1 MDHEN, CDR2 SYDVKM. CDR3 bases: TGTGCCAGCAGTCCCCCGGAGAGGAAATCCTACGAGCAGTACTTC. Translating it yields CASSPPERKSYEQYF. Full variable domain (rest looked up from reference TRBV28 and TRBJ2-7): DVKVTQSSRYLVKRTGEKVFLECVQDMDHENMFWYRQDPGLGLRLIYFSYDVKMKEKGDIPEGYSVSREKKERFSLILESASTNQTSMYLCASSPPERKSYEQYFGPGTRLTVT.

This clonotype appeared a few times. This chain links TRBV24-1 with TRBJ1-2, with D uncertain. The CDR3 extends over 11 amino acids. Deletions cut 5 bases from V and 7 bases from J, with 7 bases between. The germline gives CDR1 KGHDR, CDR2 SFDVKD. CDR3 sequence (DNA): TGTGCCACCAGTGGACCGGGTGGCTACACCTTC. Translation gives CATSGPGGYTF.

This clonotype was seen a handful of times. This chain links TRBV12-3 or TRBV12-4 with TRBJ2-5; 7 nucleotides agree with TRBD2. The CDR3 runs 16 residues. V lost 3 bases, J lost 4 bases, and 11 bases stayed unmatched. The CDR3 DNA sequence: TGTGCCAGCAGTTTTGAGTCTAGCGGACTATTAGAGACCCAGTACTTC. It is translated as CASSFESSGLLETQYF.

The chain employs TRBV20-1 and TRBJ2-7; D is unclear. Trimming took off 0 bases at V and 4 bases at J, with 16 bases between the two ends. CDR1 and CDR2 (germline): DFQATT, SNEGSKA (reference sequence). CDR3 length: 15 amino acids. The CDR3 here is CSARDPSRAVYEQYF. The DNA of the CDR3 is TGCAGTGCTAGAGATCCCTCCCGAGCCGTATACGAGCAGTACTTC.

This CDR3 reads CASSSGLTGETQYF. CDR3 in DNA: TGTGCCAGCAGTTCGGGACTCACCGGGGAGACCCAGTACTTC. The chain joins TRBV7-2 to TRBJ2-5; tentatively, D is TRBD2 (6 bases). The length of the CDR3 is 14 residues. In germline, CDR1 is SGHTA, CDR2 FQGNSA. V gave up 6 bases and J gave up 5 bases, with 16 bases separating them.

This chain joins TRBV12-3 or TRBV12-4 and TRBJ2-7, with 7 nucleotides matching TRBD1. The CDR3 length is 14 residues. V trimming: 5 bases; J trimming: 2 bases; junction bases outside the gene matches: 6. The DNA of the CDR3 is TGTGCCAGCAGTGAGCCGGGACAGCCCTACGAGCAGTACTTC. Its protein product is CASSEPGQPYEQYF.

This clonotype turned up a few times. The chain links TRBV30 to TRBJ2-3; D not certain. Germline V gives CDR1 GTSNPN, CDR2 SVGIG (reference sequence). Trimming pared 4 bases from V and 1 base from J, leaving 9 bases between. This CDR3 contains 13 residues. CDR3 coding DNA: TGTGCCTGGATGACGGATGGCACAGATACGCAGTATTTT. It codes for CAWMTDGTDTQYF.

V usage is TRBV5-1 and J usage is TRBJ2-1; 9 bases agree with TRBD2. The V gene end was trimmed by 1 base and the J gene end by 5 bases; junction bases not matched to a gene: 7. This CDR3 spans 16 amino acids. CDR1 and CDR2 (germline): SGHRS, YFSETQ. CDR3 nucleotides: TGCGCCAGCAGCTTGTCAGGCGGGAGGGCTCACAATGAGCAGTTCTTC. Translation gives CASSLSGGRAHNEQFF.

The table lists this clonotype with a few counts. The gene calls are TRBV7-2 and TRBJ1-1; perhaps TRBD1 as D (5 bases). V dropped 0 bases and J dropped 8 bases, with 10 bases sitting between them. The CDR3 runs 13 residues. Per germline, CDR1 SGHTA and CDR2 FQGNSA. The CDR3 bases are TGTGCCAGCAGCTTAGCAGGGGACGGGGAAGCTTTCTTT. This translates into CASSLAGDGEAFF.

This clonotype appeared a few times. The chain carries TRBV7-2 and TRBJ1-2; no reliable D call. Germline V lookup: CDR1 SGHTA, CDR2 FQGNSA. This CDR3 comprises 15 residues. Between the trimmed V and J ends, which lost 7 bases and 0 bases, there was a span of 15 bases. The CDR3 DNA sequence: TGTGCCAGCACTTCCTCTTCCGGGACTAACTATGGCTACACCTTC. Its translation: CASTSSSGTNYGYTF.

The V and J genes are TRBV28 and TRBJ2-3; no firm D call. The germline gives CDR1 MDHEN, CDR2 SYDVKM. This CDR3 spans 13 amino acids. Deletions cut 10 bases from V and 0 bases from J, with 11 bases between. The CDR3 sequence is CATDSRSTDTQYF. In DNA form, the CDR3 reads TGTGCCACCGACTCCCGGAGCACAGATACGCAGTATTTT.

This rearrangement joins TRBV5-6 to TRBJ2-7; the match to TRBD1 covers 7 bases. Germline CDR1 reads SGHDT; CDR2 reads YYEEEE. V trimming: 3 bases; J trimming: 2 bases; junction bases outside the gene matches: 17. The CDR3 covers 18 residues. The CDR3 loop is CASSSAINNGTAAYEQYF. CDR3 DNA: TGTGCCAGCAGCTCGGCCATCAACAACGGGACAGCAGCCTACGAGCAGTACTTC.

This clonotype showed up many times. The chain couples TRBV7-2 to TRBJ2-5; D is perhaps TRBD2 (5 bases). The CDR3 has 15 amino acids. Germline loops: CDR1 SGHTA, CDR2 FQGNSA. V lost 1 base to trimming and J lost 4 bases, with 13 bases between them. The CDR3 DNA sequence: TGTGCCAGCAGCTTAGTTAGGGCTCGGGGAGAGACCCAGTACTTC. Its protein product is CASSLVRARGETQYF.

This clonotype was detected only a few times. The J gene is TRBJ2-5, the V gene TRBV14, with D hard to call. CDR3 length: 15 residues. Trimming stripped 1 base from V and 4 bases from J, with 13 bases between. Per germline, CDR1 SGHDN and CDR2 FVKESK. CDR3 protein: CASSQGIAGVETQYF. In DNA form, the CDR3 reads TGTGCCAGCAGCCAAGGGATTGCCGGCGTAGAGACCCAGTACTTC.